This TCR beta chain was retrieved from a study of identifying expanded T cells in peripheral blood. The CDR3 loop spans 15 amino acids. Germline assignment: CDR1 SGHNT and CDR2 YYREEE (reference sequence). The V segment lost 4 bases and the J segment 0 bases; nucleotides outside the gene matches: 7. Produced via immunoSEQ multiplex PCR; TCRdb's table is partial and in-frame only. The table lists about 100,000 clones, 88% of them singletons, with roughly 6% in the top ten. The sample was blood. This chain links TRBV5-4 with TRBJ2-7; TRBD2 matches 7 bases. The source of this sequence is a person between 18 and 70 years old in good health. The CDR3 coding sequence is TGTGCCAGCAGCGGGAGCGGGATAGGCTCCTACGAGCAGTACTTC. As protein: CASSGSGIGSYEQYF.